One and the same sample provided the 30 T cell receptor beta chains below, sequenced in a study of a mutant IDH1 vaccine in newly diagnosed glioma. This table comes from immunoSEQ multiplex PCR, and its TCRdb copy is limited to in-frame clones, with some not included. The table lists 45,000 to 65,000 clones, roughly 80% of them singletons. Sample time point: baseline, week 1 (first vaccination visit). The treatment here: pre-vaccination baseline after standard-of-care therapy. The sample was PBMCs, taken from a glioma patient treated with radiotherapy, temozolomide or both. Source of these receptors: a man younger than 30 with glioma.

This clone is medium-sized by share. J is TRBJ1-1 and V is TRBV27, with a possible D match to TRBD1 (6 bases). V shed 6 bases and J shed 6 bases, with 17 bases lying between them. This CDR3 region has 14 residues. CDR1 is MNHEY, CDR2 SMNVEV, per germline (reference sequence). CDR3 coding DNA: TGTGCCAGCAGCCTCTTTGAGGGGGGGCCTGAAGCTTTCTTT. It codes for CASSLFEGGPEAFF.

J is TRBJ1-5 and V is TRBV10-3; possible D gene TRBD1, 6 bases. The germline V gene encodes CDR1 ENHRY and CDR2 SYGVKD. The CDR3 consists of 14 residues. The ends were cut back, 10 bases at V and 0 bases at J, with 13 bases in the middle. Here the CDR3 reads CATGGQYSNQPQHF. The CDR3 DNA sequence: TGTGCCACGGGGGGGCAGTATAGCAATCAGCCCCAGCATTTT.

The genes are TRBV15 and TRBJ2-7; TRBD2 aligns across 7 bases. CDR1 LNHNV and CDR2 YYDKDF come from the germline V gene (reference sequence). CDR3 length: 16 amino acids. V lost 0 bases, J lost 2 bases, and 7 bases stayed unmatched. The CDR3 nucleotides read TGTGCCACCAGCAGAGATCGGGCTAGCGGCCCCTACGAGCAGTACTTC. It yields the protein CATSRDRASGPYEQYF.

CDR3 DNA sequence: TGTGCCAGCAGCCTAGGACAGGGGGCCTGGGAGACCCAGTACTTC. This codes for CASSLGQGAWETQYF. The chain joins TRBV4-2 to TRBJ2-5; 11 nucleotides line up with TRBD1. This CDR3 is built from 15 residues. V was clipped by 4 bases and J by 5 bases; unmatched bases: 6. CDR1 is LGHNA, CDR2 YNFKEQ, per germline.

This chain joins TRBV5-1 and TRBJ2-7; D unresolved. Germline CDR1 is SGHRS and CDR2 is YFSETQ. V gave up 0 bases and J gave up 4 bases, with 5 bases separating them. The CDR3 loop spans 12 amino acids. CDR3 bases: TGCGCCAGCAGCTTGGGAGGATACGAGCAGTACTTC. Encoded protein: CASSLGGYEQYF.

J is TRBJ2-3 and V is TRBV4-1; TRBD2 aligns across 7 bases. Germline V lookup: CDR1 MGHRA, CDR2 YSYEKL. The CDR3 loop spans 18 amino acids. The V and J ends lost 4 bases and 2 bases, in that order; junction bases with no gene match: 15. CDR3 protein: CASSRNRWREPFTDTQYF. The CDR3 DNA is TGCGCCAGCAGCCGCAACCGATGGCGGGAGCCTTTCACAGATACGCAGTATTTT.

The chain combines TRBV6-5 with TRBJ1-5, with D perhaps TRBD1 (6 bases). Trimming took off 7 bases at V and 5 bases at J, with 15 bases between the two ends. Looked up from germline, CDR1 is MNHEY and CDR2 is SVGAGI. The CDR3 has 14 amino acids. CDR3 DNA: TGTGCCAGCAAAGCCATGGGGGGCGATCAGCCCCAGCATTTT. Protein: CASKAMGGDQPQHF.

The chain carries TRBV30 and TRBJ2-1; D is perhaps TRBD2 (6 bases). CDR1 is GTSNPN, CDR2 SVGIG, per germline (reference sequence). V lost 1 base and J lost 4, with 11 bases in between. The CDR3 runs 14 residues. Here the CDR3 DNA reads TGTGCCTGGAGTGGACAGAGCGGGTACAATGAGCAGTTCTTC. Amino acids: CAWSGQSGYNEQFF. The full variable domain, with the rest looked up from reference TRBV30 and TRBJ2-1, is SQTIHQWPATLVQPVGSPLSLECTVEGTSNPNLYWYRQAAGRGLQLLFYSVGIGQISSEVPQNLSASRPQDRQFILSSKKLLLSDSGFYLCAWSGQSGYNEQFFGPGTRLTVL.

This clone was seen once. J is TRBJ2-3 and V is TRBV6-1; perhaps TRBD2 as D (6 bases). Trimming removed 4 bases from V and 8 bases from J, with 10 bases in between. The germline V gene has CDR1 MNHNS and CDR2 SASEGT. CDR3 length equals 12 residues. For the CDR3, the DNA is TGTGCCAGCAGTGCCGGGAGAGGTACGCAGTATTTT. Encoded protein: CASSAGRGTQYF.

The CDR3 spells CASSPPGTGSPYEQYF. CDR3 DNA: TGTGCCAGCTCACCACCGGGGACAGGGTCGCCCTACGAGCAGTACTTC. The V call is TRBV18, the J call TRBJ2-7; 9 bases agree with TRBD1. CDR1 is KGHSH and CDR2 is LQKENI in the germline V gene. The trim removed 0 bases at V and 2 bases at J, leaving 5 bases unmatched. CDR3 length equals 16 residues. Looking up the rest from reference TRBV18 and TRBJ2-7 gives the full variable domain: NAGVMQNPRHLVRRRGQEARLRCSPMKGHSHVYWYRQLPEEGLKFMVYLQKENIIDESGMPKERFSAEFPKEGPSILRIQQVVRGDSAAYFCASSPPGTGSPYEQYFGPGTRLTVT.

The CDR3 reads CASSLGRWEETQYF. The CDR3 DNA is TGTGCCAGCAGCTTAGGCAGGTGGGAAGAGACCCAGTACTTC. The J gene is TRBJ2-5, the V gene TRBV5-6; no firm D call. CDR1 and CDR2 (germline): SGHDT, YYEEEE. CDR3 length: 14 amino acids. Deletions cut 2 bases from V and 3 bases from J, with 11 bases between.

The chain recombines TRBV7-9 with TRBJ1-2, with 7 nucleotides matching TRBD1. The V gene end was trimmed by 4 bases and the J gene end by 8 bases; junction bases not matched to a gene: 10. CDR3 length equals 14 residues. Germline lookup yields CDR1 SEHNR and CDR2 FQNEAQ (reference sequence). CDR3 region: CASSSDTGAAGYTF. CDR3 nucleotide sequence: TGTGCCAGCAGCTCGGATACAGGGGCCGCCGGCTACACCTTC.

The CDR3 coding sequence is TGCGCCAGCAGCCAAGGGGAAGCGGGGGCGGCTGAAGCTTTCTTT. Amino acid sequence: CASSQGEAGAAEAFF. The V call is TRBV4-3, the J call TRBJ1-1; TRBD1 is a possible D gene (6 bases). Germline assignment: CDR1 LGHNA and CDR2 YSLEER. The CDR3 is 15 amino acids. The ends were cut back, 1 base at V and 6 bases at J, with 15 bases in the middle.

The chain is built from TRBV5-1 and TRBJ1-5; no reliable D call. The CDR3 extends over 14 amino acids. CDR1 and CDR2 from the germline V gene are SGHRS and YFSETQ. The V end lost 2 bases, the J end lost 1 base, and 7 bases lay between the germline ends. For the CDR3, the DNA is TGCGCCAGCAGCTTAGGAGGGAGCAATCAGCCCCAGCATTTT. Amino acid sequence: CASSLGGSNQPQHF.

The V and J genes are TRBV4-3 and TRBJ1-5; D uncertain. The CDR3 totals 14 residues. CDR1 is LGHNA and CDR2 is YSLEER in the germline V gene. Deletions cut 0 bases from V and 5 bases from J, with 8 bases between. The CDR3 DNA reads as TGCGCCAGCAGCCAAGAGGCCCACGATCAGCCCCAGCATTTT. This translates into CASSQEAHDQPQHF.

The rearrangement links TRBV2 to TRBJ1-5, with 8 bases aligning to TRBD1. V was clipped by 4 bases and J by 7 bases; unmatched bases: 9. This CDR3 has 15 amino acids. CDR1 and CDR2 (germline): SNHLY, FYNNEI. Here the CDR3 DNA reads TGTGCCAGCAGTGGGACAGGGCTTCCACGCCAGCCCCAGCATTTT. As protein: CASSGTGLPRQPQHF.

This clone was seen only a few times. The chain has TRBV6-5 and TRBJ1-1; the D gene is possibly TRBD1 (5 bases). With 3 bases removed from V and 10 bases from J, the gap between germline ends came to 9 bases. This CDR3 comprises 11 residues. CDR1 and CDR2 (germline): MNHEY, SVGAGI. The chain's CDR3 is CASSYGHGAFF. DNA for the CDR3: TGTGCCAGCAGTTATGGACACGGAGCTTTCTTT.

This clone showed up just once. This chain links TRBV2 with TRBJ1-3; D gene uncertain. The CDR3 covers 14 residues. V lost 6 bases, J lost 2 bases, and 11 bases lay in between. Germline assignment: CDR1 SNHLY and CDR2 FYNNEI. CDR3 nucleotides: TGTGCCAGCAGCGGGGAGGGTGCTGGAAACACCATATATTTT. As protein: CASSGEGAGNTIYF.

The V gene is TRBV4-2, the J gene TRBJ2-2, with 10 bases matching TRBD2. The length of the CDR3 is 17 residues. V shed 1 base, J shed 7 bases, and the junction held 9 bases outside the gene matches. Germline CDR1 and CDR2: LGHNA and YNFKEQ. The DNA of the CDR3 is TGTGCCAGCAGCCAAGGCACTAGCGGGAACCCTAGCGGGGAGCTGTTTTTT. Its translation is CASSQGTSGNPSGELFF.

In this sample, this clone turned up a few times. This chain connects TRBV30 to TRBJ1-3; D remains ambiguous. CDR3 size: 11 residues. Trimming removed 1 base from V and 5 bases from J, with 3 bases in between. Germline values: CDR1 GTSNPN, CDR2 SVGIG (reference sequence). The CDR3 region has the DNA TGTGCCTGGAGTGCAAGAAACACCATATATTTT. This codes for CAWSARNTIYF.

This clone was picked up a small number of times. Other nucleotide sequences from this sample produce the same CDR3. The chain combines TRBV4-1 with TRBJ2-5, with TRBD2 matching 7 bases. CDR1 and CDR2 from the germline V gene are MGHRA and YSYEKL. The CDR3 extends over 15 amino acids. Germline trimming cut 0 bases from V and 1 base from J; bases unmatched to any gene: 2. CDR3 DNA sequence: TGCGCCAGCAGCCAAGACCCGGGGGGCCAAGAGACCCAGTACTTC. The encoded protein is CASSQDPGGQETQYF.

The chain links TRBV9 to TRBJ1-1; D is perhaps TRBD1 (5 bases). Between the trimmed V and J ends, which lost 5 bases and 4 bases, there was a span of 15 bases. This CDR3 comprises 14 residues. Per germline, CDR1 SGDLS and CDR2 YYNGEE. CDR3 in DNA: TGTGCCAGCAGGGGGGGAGGGGCGGGCACTGAAGCTTTCTTT. It is translated as CASRGGGAGTEAFF.

The rearrangement links TRBV29-1 to TRBJ2-1; 9 nucleotides line up with TRBD1. Germline CDR1 reads SQVTM; CDR2 reads ANQGSEA. With 5 bases clipped from V and 3 bases from J, the junction kept 5 bases outside the gene matches. The length of the CDR3 is 14 residues. The CDR3 spells CSVRTGENYNEQFF. As DNA, the CDR3 is TGCAGCGTTCGGACAGGGGAAAACTACAATGAGCAGTTCTTC.

V and J are TRBV18 and TRBJ2-7; D is undetermined. Trimming cost V 5 bases and J 3 bases, with 11 bases left between them. Germline values: CDR1 KGHSH, CDR2 LQKENI. The CDR3 extends over 13 amino acids. CDR3 protein: CASSDTTFYEQYF. In DNA form, the CDR3 reads TGTGCCAGCTCAGACACTACTTTCTACGAGCAGTACTTC.

The V gene is TRBV28, the J gene TRBJ2-2, with a tentative D call TRBD2 (6 bases). The V end lost 6 bases, the J end lost 0 bases, and 8 bases lay between the germline ends. The CDR3 covers 14 residues. Germline V gene data show CDR1 as MDHEN and CDR2 as SYDVKM. The CDR3 protein is CASRWGANTGELFF. The CDR3 bases are TGTGCCAGCAGGTGGGGGGCGAACACCGGGGAGCTGTTTTTT. The whole variable domain, remainder taken from reference TRBV28 and TRBJ2-2, is DVKVTQSSRYLVKRTGEKVFLECVQDMDHENMFWYRQDPGLGLRLIYFSYDVKMKEKGDIPEGYSVSREKKERFSLILESASTNQTSMYLCASRWGANTGELFFGEGSRLTVL.

The V and J genes are TRBV6-5 and TRBJ2-7, with D perhaps given as TRBD1 or TRBD2 (6 bases each). Germline V gene sequence: CDR1 MNHEY, CDR2 SVGAGI. This CDR3 is built from 15 residues. Trimming cost V 1 base and J 5 bases, with 15 bases left between them. The CDR3 DNA reads as TGTGCCAGCAGTTACTTGAGGGGGGAGTTCGACGAGCAGTACTTC. Residues: CASSYLRGEFDEQYF.

This clone was seen a single time. The chain carries TRBV7-2 and TRBJ1-2; D gene unclear. The CDR3 totals 15 residues. V was pared by 1 base and J by 2 bases, with 11 bases between. Germline lookup yields CDR1 SGHTA and CDR2 FQGNSA. The CDR3 DNA reads TGTGCCAGCAGCTTAGACTTTACACCCAACTATGGCTACACCTTC. This sequence encodes CASSLDFTPNYGYTF.

The chain is built from TRBV7-9 and TRBJ2-2; D gene uncertain. The CDR3 extends over 18 amino acids. V lost 6 bases and J 0 bases, leaving 20 bases between the germline ends. Germline V gene lookup returns CDR1 SEHNR and CDR2 FQNEAQ (reference sequence). This chain's CDR3 is CASSPNPRPYANTGELFF. In nucleotides, the CDR3 is TGTGCCAGCAGTCCTAACCCGAGACCGTACGCGAACACCGGGGAGCTGTTTTTT. Full variable domain (outside the CDR3, taken from reference TRBV7-9 and TRBJ2-2): DTGVSQNPRHKITKRGQNVTFRCDPISEHNRLYWYRQTLGQGPEFLTYFQNEAQLEKSRLLSDRFSAERPKGSFSTLEIQRTEQGDSAMYLCASSPNPRPYANTGELFFGEGSRLTVL.

DNA for the CDR3: TGTGCCTGGAGCAGGGGCTATGGCTACACCTTC. Its protein is CAWSRGYGYTF. V and J are TRBV30 and TRBJ1-2; a weak D match, TRBD1 (6 bases). The length of the CDR3 is 11 residues. Deletions cut 3 bases from V and 4 bases from J, with 6 bases between. Germline V gene data show CDR1 as GTSNPN and CDR2 as SVGIG (reference sequence).

V and J are TRBV2 and TRBJ1-1; 8 bases line up with TRBD1. The germline gives CDR1 SNHLY, CDR2 FYNNEI. Trimming at V came to 5 bases and at J to 4 bases, leaving 9 bases not matched to a gene. This CDR3 has 15 residues. The CDR3, as DNA: TGTGCCAGCAGTTCATTACAGGGGGTTTTCACTGAAGCTTTCTTT. Its translation: CASSSLQGVFTEAFF.